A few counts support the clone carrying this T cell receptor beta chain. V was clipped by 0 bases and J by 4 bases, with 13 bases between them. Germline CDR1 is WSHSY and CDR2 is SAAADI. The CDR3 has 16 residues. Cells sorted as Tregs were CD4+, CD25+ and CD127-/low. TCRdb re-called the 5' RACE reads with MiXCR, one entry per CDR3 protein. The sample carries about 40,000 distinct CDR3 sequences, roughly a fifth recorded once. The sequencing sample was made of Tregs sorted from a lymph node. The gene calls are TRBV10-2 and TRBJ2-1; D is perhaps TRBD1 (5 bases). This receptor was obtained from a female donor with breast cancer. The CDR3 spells CASSESVGHRYNEQFF. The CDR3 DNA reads TGCGCCAGCAGTGAGTCCGTAGGACACCGATACAATGAGCAGTTCTTC.